The rows below give T cell receptor beta chains drawn from one sample of a study of T-cell memory formation after mild COVID-19. Each CDR3 protein is one row after TCRdb ran MiXCR on the 5' RACE reads. The sample holds 250,000 to 400,000 distinct CDR3 sequences, roughly an eighth seen once. What was sequenced was PBMCs or a T cell subset sorted from them (not recorded which). The receptor source for this set is a man aged 18 to 35 who had mild COVID-19 (a few samples of this study predate the infection). Cell type and time point are not known. The conserved cysteine and the conserved F or W are not part of the CDR3 here.

J gene: TRBJ2-6
V gene: TRBV18
CDR3 protein: ASSPRVPGQTSRANVLT

J gene: TRBJ2-1
V gene: TRBV11-2
CDR3 protein: ASSLGLAGGNNEQF

J gene: TRBJ2-6
V gene: TRBV7-3
CDR3 protein: ASTTHWAARFNVLT

J gene: TRBJ2-1
V gene: TRBV10-3
CDR3 protein: AIRPGGNEQF

J gene: TRBJ2-5
V gene: TRBV5-1
CDR3 protein: ASSLARQGGPQETQY

J gene: TRBJ2-3
V gene: TRBV4-3
CDR3 protein: ASSQGGLPDTQY

J gene: TRBJ1-1
V gene: TRBV6-1
CDR3 protein: ASSEPGFQAF

J gene: TRBJ2-3
V gene: TRBV12-3/TRBV12-4
CDR3 protein: ASSLTTGSTDTQY

J gene: TRBJ2-7
V gene: TRBV20-1
CDR3 protein: SARGDSHRYEQY

J gene: TRBJ2-3
V gene: TRBV18
CDR3 protein: ASSPTGPPMDTQY

J gene: TRBJ2-7
V gene: TRBV30
CDR3 protein: AWSVGNDEQY

J gene: TRBJ1-1
V gene: TRBV19
CDR3 protein: ASSMTAARNTEAF

J gene: TRBJ1-5
V gene: TRBV5-5
CDR3 protein: ASSSGHLSNQPQH

J gene: TRBJ2-1
V gene: TRBV3-1
CDR3 protein: ASSTQSRGNTEQF

J gene: TRBJ2-5
V gene: TRBV7-2
CDR3 protein: ASSIRLAGGGTQY

J gene: TRBJ1-3
V gene: TRBV20-1
CDR3 protein: SARVWSGGSGNTIY

J gene: TRBJ1-2
V gene: TRBV2
CDR3 protein: ASRSDSIRGYT

J gene: TRBJ2-5
V gene: TRBV10-3
CDR3 protein: AISREGETQY

J gene: TRBJ2-1
V gene: TRBV30
CDR3 protein: AWSVFRAGLV

J gene: TRBJ1-4
V gene: TRBV7-2
CDR3 protein: ASREAGTPSGKLF

J gene: TRBJ1-1
V gene: TRBV9
CDR3 protein: ASSVEPGAQSAF

J gene: TRBJ1-4
V gene: TRBV7-2
CDR3 protein: ASSLGAGGLF

J gene: TRBJ2-1
V gene: TRBV7-9
CDR3 protein: ASSLAKGDNEQF

J gene: TRBJ2-2
V gene: TRBV5-6
CDR3 protein: ASSLGGGFTGELF

J gene: TRBJ2-7
V gene: TRBV11-2
CDR3 protein: ASSFSGRSSYEQY

J gene: TRBJ2-5
V gene: TRBV4-2
CDR3 protein: ASSQGGTEETQY

J gene: TRBJ1-5
V gene: TRBV7-8
CDR3 protein: ASSLGSRNQPQH

J gene: TRBJ1-1
V gene: TRBV7-9
CDR3 protein: ASSYEGLWTEAF

J gene: TRBJ1-3
V gene: TRBV7-2
CDR3 protein: ASSPGPLADTIY